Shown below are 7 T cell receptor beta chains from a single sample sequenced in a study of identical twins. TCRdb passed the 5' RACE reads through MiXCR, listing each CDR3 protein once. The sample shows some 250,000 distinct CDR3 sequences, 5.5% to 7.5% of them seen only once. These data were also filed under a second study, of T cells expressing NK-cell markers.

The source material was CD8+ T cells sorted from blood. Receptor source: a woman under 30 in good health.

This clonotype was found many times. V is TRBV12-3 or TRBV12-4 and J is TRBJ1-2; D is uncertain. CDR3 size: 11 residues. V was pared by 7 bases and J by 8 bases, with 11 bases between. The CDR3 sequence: CASMEAGGYTF. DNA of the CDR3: TGTGCCAGCATGGAAGCGGGGGGCTACACCTTC.

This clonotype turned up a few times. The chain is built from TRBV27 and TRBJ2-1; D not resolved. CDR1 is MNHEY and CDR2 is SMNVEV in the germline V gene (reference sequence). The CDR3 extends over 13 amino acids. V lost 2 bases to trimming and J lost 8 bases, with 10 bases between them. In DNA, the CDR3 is TGTGCCAGCAGTTTAGGCGGAGCCTATGAGCAGTTCTTC. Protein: CASSLGGAYEQFF.

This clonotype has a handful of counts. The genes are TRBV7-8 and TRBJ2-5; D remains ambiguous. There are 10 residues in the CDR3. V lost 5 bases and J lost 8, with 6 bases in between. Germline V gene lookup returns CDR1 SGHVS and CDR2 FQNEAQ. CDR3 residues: CASSPVTQYF. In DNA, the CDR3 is TGTGCCAGCAGCCCTGTCACCCAGTACTTC.

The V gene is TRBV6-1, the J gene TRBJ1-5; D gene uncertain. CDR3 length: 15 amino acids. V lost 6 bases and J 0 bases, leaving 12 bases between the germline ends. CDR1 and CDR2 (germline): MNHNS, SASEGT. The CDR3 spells CASSTLIYSNQPQHF. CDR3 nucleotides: TGTGCCAGCAGCACTTTAATATATAGCAATCAGCCCCAGCATTTT.

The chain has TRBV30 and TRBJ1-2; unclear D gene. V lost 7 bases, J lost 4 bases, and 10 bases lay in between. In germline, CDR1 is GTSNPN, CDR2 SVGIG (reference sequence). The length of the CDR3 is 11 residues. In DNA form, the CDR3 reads TGTGCCTTTTGGACCGTCTATGGCTACACCTTC. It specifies CAFWTVYGYTF.

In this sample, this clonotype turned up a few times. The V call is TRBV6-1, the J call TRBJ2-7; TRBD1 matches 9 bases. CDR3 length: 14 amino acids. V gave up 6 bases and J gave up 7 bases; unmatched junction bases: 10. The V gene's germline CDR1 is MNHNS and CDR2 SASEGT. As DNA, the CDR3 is TGTGCCAGCAGCCCCGGGACAGGGCTCTGGGAGCAGTACTTC. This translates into CASSPGTGLWEQYF.

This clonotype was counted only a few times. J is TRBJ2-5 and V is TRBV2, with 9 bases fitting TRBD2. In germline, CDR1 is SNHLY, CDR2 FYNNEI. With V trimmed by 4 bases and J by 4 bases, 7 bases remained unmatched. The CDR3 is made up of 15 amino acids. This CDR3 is CASSVRGGRAETQYF. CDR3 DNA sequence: TGTGCCAGCAGTGTGCGGGGGGGCAGGGCAGAGACCCAGTACTTC.